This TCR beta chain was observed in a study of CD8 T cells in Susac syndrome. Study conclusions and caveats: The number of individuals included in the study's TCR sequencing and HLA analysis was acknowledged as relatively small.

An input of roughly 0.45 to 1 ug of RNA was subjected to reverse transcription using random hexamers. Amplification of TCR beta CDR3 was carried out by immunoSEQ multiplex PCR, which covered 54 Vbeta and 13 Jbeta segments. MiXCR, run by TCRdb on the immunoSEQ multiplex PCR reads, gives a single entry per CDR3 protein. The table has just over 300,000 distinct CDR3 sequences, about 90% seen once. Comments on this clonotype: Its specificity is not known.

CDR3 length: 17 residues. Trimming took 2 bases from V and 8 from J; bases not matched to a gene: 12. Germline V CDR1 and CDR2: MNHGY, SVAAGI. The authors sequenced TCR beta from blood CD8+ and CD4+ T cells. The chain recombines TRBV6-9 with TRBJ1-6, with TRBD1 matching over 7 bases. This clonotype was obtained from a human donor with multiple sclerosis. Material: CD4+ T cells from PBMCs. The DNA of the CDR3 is TGTGCCAGCAGTTATCCGACAGGGACGCGCTACGATTCACCCCTCCACTTT. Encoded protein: CASSYPTGTRYDSPLHF.